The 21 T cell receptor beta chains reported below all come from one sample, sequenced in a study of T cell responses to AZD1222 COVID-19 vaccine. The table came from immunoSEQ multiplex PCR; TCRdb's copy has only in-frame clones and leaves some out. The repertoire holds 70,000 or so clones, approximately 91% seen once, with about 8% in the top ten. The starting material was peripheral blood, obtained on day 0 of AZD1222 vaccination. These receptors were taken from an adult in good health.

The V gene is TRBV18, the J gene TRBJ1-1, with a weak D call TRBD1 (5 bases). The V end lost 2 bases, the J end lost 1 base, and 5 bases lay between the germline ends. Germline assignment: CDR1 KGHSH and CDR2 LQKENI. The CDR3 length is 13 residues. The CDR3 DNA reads TGTGCCAGCTCACCAACAGGGAACACTGAAGCTTTCTTT. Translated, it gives CASSPTGNTEAFF.

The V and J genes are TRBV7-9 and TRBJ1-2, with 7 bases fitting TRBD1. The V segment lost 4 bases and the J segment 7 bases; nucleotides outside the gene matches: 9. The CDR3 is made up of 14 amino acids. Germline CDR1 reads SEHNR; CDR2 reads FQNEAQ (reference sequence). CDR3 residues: CASSSSDRAAGYTF. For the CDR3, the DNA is TGTGCCAGCAGCTCGTCCGACAGGGCGGCTGGCTACACCTTC.

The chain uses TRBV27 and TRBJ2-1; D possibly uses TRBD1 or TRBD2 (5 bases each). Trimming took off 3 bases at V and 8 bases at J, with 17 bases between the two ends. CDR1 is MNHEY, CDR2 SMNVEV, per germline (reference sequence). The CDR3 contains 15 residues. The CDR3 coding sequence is TGTGCCAGCAGTTTCGAGGGGACGGTCGGTTATGAGCAGTTCTTC. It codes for CASSFEGTVGYEQFF.

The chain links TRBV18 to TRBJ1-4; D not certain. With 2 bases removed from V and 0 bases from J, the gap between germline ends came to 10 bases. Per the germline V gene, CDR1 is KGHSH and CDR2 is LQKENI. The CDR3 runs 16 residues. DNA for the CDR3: TGTGCCAGCTCACCAGACCGAGGTGCAACTAATGAAAAACTGTTTTTT. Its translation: CASSPDRGATNEKLFF.

The chain's CDR3 is CASSLWTEEKLFF. The CDR3 coding sequence is TGTGCCAGTAGTCTCTGGACAGAAGAAAAACTGTTTTTT. V usage is TRBV19 and J usage is TRBJ1-4, with D perhaps matching TRBD1 (6 bases). CDR1 and CDR2 (germline): LNHDA, SQIVND (reference sequence). Trimming pared 5 bases from V and 8 bases from J, leaving 12 bases between. There are 13 residues in the CDR3.

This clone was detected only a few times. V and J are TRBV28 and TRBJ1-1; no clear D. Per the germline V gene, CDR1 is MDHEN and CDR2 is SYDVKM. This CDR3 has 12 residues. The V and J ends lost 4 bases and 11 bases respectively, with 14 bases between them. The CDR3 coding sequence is TGTGCCAGCAGTTCTGGTCCGGATAGGGCTTTCTTT. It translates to CASSSGPDRAFF.

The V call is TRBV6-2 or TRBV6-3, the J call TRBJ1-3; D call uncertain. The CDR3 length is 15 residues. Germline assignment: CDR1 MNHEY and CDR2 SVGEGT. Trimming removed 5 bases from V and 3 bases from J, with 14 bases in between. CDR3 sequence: CASSNHRTGGNTIYF. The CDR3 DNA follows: TGTGCCAGCAGTAATCACAGAACGGGTGGAAACACCATATATTTT.

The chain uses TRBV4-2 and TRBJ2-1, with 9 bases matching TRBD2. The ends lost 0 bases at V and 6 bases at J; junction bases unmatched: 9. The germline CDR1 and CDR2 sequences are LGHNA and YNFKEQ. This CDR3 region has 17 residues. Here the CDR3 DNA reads TGTGCCAGCAGCCAAGATTTGTTCGCGGGAGGGAGCAATGAGCAGTTCTTC. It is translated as CASSQDLFAGGSNEQFF.

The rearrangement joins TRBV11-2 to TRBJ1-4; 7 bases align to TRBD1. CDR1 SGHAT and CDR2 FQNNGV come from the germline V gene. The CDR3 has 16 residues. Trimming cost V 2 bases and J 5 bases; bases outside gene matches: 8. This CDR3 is CASSLSPTGRNEKLFF. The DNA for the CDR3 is TGTGCCAGCAGCTTAAGTCCGACAGGGAGAAATGAAAAACTGTTTTTT.

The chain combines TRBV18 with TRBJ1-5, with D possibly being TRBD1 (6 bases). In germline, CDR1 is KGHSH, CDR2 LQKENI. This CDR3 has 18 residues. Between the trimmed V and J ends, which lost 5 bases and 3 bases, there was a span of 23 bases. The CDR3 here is CASSSLAPGAMTNQPQHF. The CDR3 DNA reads TGTGCCAGCTCATCTCTTGCGCCGGGGGCGATGACCAATCAGCCCCAGCATTTT.

The CDR3 loop reads CASRTGNTYEQYF. The CDR3 DNA sequence: TGTGCCAGTCGGACAGGGAATACCTACGAGCAGTACTTC. J is TRBJ2-7 and V is TRBV6-5; 8 positions match TRBD1. Germline V gives CDR1 MNHEY, CDR2 SVGAGI. The V and J ends lost 9 bases and 2 bases, in that order; junction bases with no gene match: 6. The CDR3 extends over 13 amino acids.

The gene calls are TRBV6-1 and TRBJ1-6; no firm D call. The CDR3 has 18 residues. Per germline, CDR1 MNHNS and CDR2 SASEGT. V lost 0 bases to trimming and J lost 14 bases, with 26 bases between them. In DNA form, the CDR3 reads TGTGCCAGCAGTGAAGCGACCTTACCCGGGCCTTGGAAATTCACCCTCCACTTT. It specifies CASSEATLPGPWKFTLHF.

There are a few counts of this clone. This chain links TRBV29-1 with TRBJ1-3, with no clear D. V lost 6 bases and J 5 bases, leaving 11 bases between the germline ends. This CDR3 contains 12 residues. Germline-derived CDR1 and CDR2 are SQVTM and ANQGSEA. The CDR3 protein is CSVFVGRNTIYF. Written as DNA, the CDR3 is TGCAGCGTCTTTGTGGGCCGAAACACCATATATTTT.

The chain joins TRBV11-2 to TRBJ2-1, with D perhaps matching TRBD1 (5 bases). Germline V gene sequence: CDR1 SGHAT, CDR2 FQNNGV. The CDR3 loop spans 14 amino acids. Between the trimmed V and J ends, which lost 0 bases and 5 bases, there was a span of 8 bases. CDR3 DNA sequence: TGTGCCAGCAGCTTAGAAGGGGTGAACAATGAGCAGTTCTTC. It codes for CASSLEGVNNEQFF.

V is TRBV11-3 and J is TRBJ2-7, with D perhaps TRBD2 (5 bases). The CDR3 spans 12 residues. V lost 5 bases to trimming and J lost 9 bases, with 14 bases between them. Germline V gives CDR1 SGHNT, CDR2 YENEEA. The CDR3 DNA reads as TGTGCCAGCAGCCCCCGTGGCGGGCCGCAGTACTTC. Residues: CASSPRGGPQYF.

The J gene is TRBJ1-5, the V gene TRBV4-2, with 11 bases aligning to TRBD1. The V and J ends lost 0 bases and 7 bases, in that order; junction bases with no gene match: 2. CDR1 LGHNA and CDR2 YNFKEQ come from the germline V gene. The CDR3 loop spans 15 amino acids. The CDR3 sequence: CASSQDRTGGQPQHF. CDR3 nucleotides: TGTGCCAGCAGCCAAGATAGGACAGGGGGCCAGCCCCAGCATTTT.

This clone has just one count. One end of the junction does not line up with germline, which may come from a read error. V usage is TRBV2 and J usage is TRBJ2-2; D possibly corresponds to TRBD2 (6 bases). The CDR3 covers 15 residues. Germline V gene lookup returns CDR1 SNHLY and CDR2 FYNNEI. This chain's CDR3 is CASSEAGLNTGELFF. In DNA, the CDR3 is TGTGCCAGCAGCGAAGCGGGCCTAAACACCGGGGAGCTGTTTTTT.

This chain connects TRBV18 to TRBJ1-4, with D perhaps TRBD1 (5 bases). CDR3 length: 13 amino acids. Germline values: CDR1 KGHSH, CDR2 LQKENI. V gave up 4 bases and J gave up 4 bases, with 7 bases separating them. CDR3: CASSRDGNEKLFF. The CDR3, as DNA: TGTGCCAGCTCACGGGACGGTAATGAAAAACTGTTTTTT.

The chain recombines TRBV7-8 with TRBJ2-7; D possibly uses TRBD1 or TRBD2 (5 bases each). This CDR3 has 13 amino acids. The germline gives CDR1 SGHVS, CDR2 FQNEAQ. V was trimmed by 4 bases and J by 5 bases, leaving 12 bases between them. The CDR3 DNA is TGTGCCAGCAGCTCCATCTTGGGGGACGAGCAGTACTTC. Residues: CASSSILGDEQYF.

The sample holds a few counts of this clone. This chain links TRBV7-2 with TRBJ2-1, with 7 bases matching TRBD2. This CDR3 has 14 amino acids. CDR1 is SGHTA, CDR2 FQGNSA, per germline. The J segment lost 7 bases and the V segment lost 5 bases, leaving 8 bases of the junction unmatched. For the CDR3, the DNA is TGTGCCAGCAGCATAACCGGGACTATAAATGAGCAGTTCTTC. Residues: CASSITGTINEQFF.

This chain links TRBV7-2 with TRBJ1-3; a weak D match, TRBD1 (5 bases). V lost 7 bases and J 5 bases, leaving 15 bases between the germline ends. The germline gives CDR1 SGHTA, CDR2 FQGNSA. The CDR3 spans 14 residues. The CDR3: CASTPGEGRNTIYF. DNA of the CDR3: TGTGCCAGCACCCCTGGGGAGGGGAGAAACACCATATATTTT. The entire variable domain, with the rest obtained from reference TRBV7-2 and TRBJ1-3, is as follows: GAGVSQSPSNKVTEKGKDVELRCDPISGHTALYWYRQSLGQGLEFLIYFQGNSAPDKSGLPSDRFSAERTGGSVSTLTIQRTQQEDSAVYLCASTPGEGRNTIYFGEGSWLTVV.